These 30 T cell receptor beta chains came from one sample sequenced in a study of blood T cell repertoires in COVID-19. TCRdb keeps only in-frame clones here, not all; method: immunoSEQ multiplex PCR. The sample carries more than 200,000 clones, 85% to 90% recorded once. What was sequenced was PBMCs or T cells enriched from blood (not recorded which). The receptors derive from a man between 40 and 49 years old who had recovered from COVID-19.

V gene TRBV9 combines with J gene TRBJ1-5, with a tentative D call TRBD1 (5 bases). From germline, CDR1 is SGDLS and CDR2 YYNGEE. V gave up 4 bases and J gave up 7 bases, with 9 bases separating them. The CDR3 spans 12 residues. CDR3 protein: CASSPRGQPQHF. The DNA of the CDR3 is TGTGCCAGCAGCCCTAGGGGACAGCCCCAGCATTTT.

The rearrangement links TRBV2 to TRBJ2-6; TRBD1 matches at 9 bases. The CDR3 runs to 16 residues. The V gene's germline CDR1 is SNHLY and CDR2 FYNNEI. Trimming cost V 4 bases and J 3 bases; bases outside gene matches: 4. CDR3 sequence: CASSVDRGYGANVLTF. CDR3 in DNA: TGTGCCAGCAGTGTGGACAGGGGATATGGGGCCAACGTCCTGACTTTC.

J is TRBJ2-1 and V is TRBV27; D remains unclear. Trimming took off 6 bases at V and 5 bases at J, with 17 bases between the two ends. The CDR3 contains 15 residues. In germline, CDR1 is MNHEY, CDR2 SMNVEV (reference sequence). The CDR3 reads CASSDAPQANNEQFF. The CDR3 nucleotides read TGTGCCAGCAGCGACGCCCCCCAGGCCAACAATGAGCAGTTCTTC.

Judged by abundance, this clone is medium-sized. The chain links TRBV12-3 or TRBV12-4 to TRBJ1-1, with D unclear. This CDR3 has 11 residues. V was cut by 7 bases and J by 4 bases, with 7 bases left in between. The CDR3: CASTPSTEAFF. CDR3 nucleotide sequence: TGTGCCAGCACCCCGAGCACTGAAGCTTTCTTT.

The chain combines TRBV5-1 with TRBJ2-5; possibly TRBD2 for D (6 bases). V gave up 2 bases and J gave up 1 base, with 9 bases separating them. CDR1 and CDR2 from the germline V gene are SGHRS and YFSETQ. This CDR3 has 14 residues. CDR3 sequence reads: CASSFSRGQETQYF. In DNA, the CDR3 is TGCGCCAGCAGCTTTTCGCGGGGCCAAGAGACCCAGTACTTC.

This rearrangement joins TRBV27 to TRBJ2-7, with 8 bases lining up with TRBD2. Per the germline V gene, CDR1 is MNHEY and CDR2 is SMNVEV (reference sequence). The junction had 7 bases not matched to a gene; V was cut back by 3 bases and J by 6 bases. The CDR3 extends over 14 amino acids. The CDR3 DNA reads as TGTGCCAGCAGTTTCGGACTAGCTGTTCCCGAGCAGTACTTC. Translation gives CASSFGLAVPEQYF.

The chain is built from TRBV6-5 and TRBJ2-7, with 9 bases aligning to TRBD2. Trimming took 6 bases from V and 5 from J; bases not matched to a gene: 11. The CDR3 sequence is 15 residues long. The germline gives CDR1 MNHEY, CDR2 SVGAGI. The CDR3: CASRPSGTSSNEQYF. For the CDR3, the DNA is TGTGCCAGCAGGCCTTCCGGGACTAGCTCTAACGAGCAGTACTTC.

The rearrangement joins TRBV5-4 to TRBJ2-2, with D unresolved. CDR3 length: 14 residues. Trimming removed 0 bases from V and 2 bases from J, with 5 bases in between. CDR1 is SGHNT and CDR2 is YYREEE in the germline V gene (reference sequence). The CDR3 protein is CASSLGANTGELFF. DNA of the CDR3: TGTGCCAGCAGCTTGGGGGCTAACACCGGGGAGCTGTTTTTT.

This chain connects TRBV7-8 to TRBJ1-1, with unresolved D. The germline gives CDR1 SGHVS, CDR2 FQNEAQ. Trimming cost V 4 bases and J 0 bases, with 12 bases left between them. The CDR3 is 15 residues long. For the CDR3, the DNA is TGTGCCAGCAGCTCCTTCGGCAGCGTGAACACTGAAGCTTTCTTT. It encodes CASSSFGSVNTEAFF.

The chain combines TRBV2 with TRBJ2-7; possibly TRBD2 for D (5 bases). Trimming stripped 6 bases from V and 2 bases from J, with 8 bases between. The CDR3 covers 12 residues. CDR1 and CDR2 (germline): SNHLY, FYNNEI. The CDR3 DNA reads TGTGCCAGCAGGGTGGAGGCCTACGAGCAGTACTTC. Translating it yields CASRVEAYEQYF.

This chain links TRBV10-2 with TRBJ2-5, with TRBD2 identical over 14 bases. The ends lost 7 bases at V and 4 bases at J; junction bases unmatched: 8. Per germline, CDR1 WSHSY and CDR2 SAAADI. This CDR3 spans 16 amino acids. CDR3 DNA sequence: TGCGCCAGCACGCGGACTAGCGGGAGGCTGGCAGAGACCCAGTACTTC. This sequence encodes CASTRTSGRLAETQYF.

The chain links TRBV7-9 to TRBJ1-4; D call uncertain. The germline CDR1 and CDR2 sequences are SEHNR and FQNEAQ (reference sequence). This CDR3 is 15 amino acids long. Trimming left V 2 bases short and J 8 bases short, with 15 bases between. The CDR3 protein is CASSLSLGGWEKLFF. In DNA, the CDR3 is TGTGCCAGCAGCTTATCGCTGGGCGGGTGGGAAAAACTGTTTTTT.

The chain recombines TRBV2 with TRBJ2-3; a possible D gene is TRBD2 (6 bases). From germline, CDR1 is SNHLY and CDR2 FYNNEI. CDR3 length equals 15 residues. The V and J ends lost 2 bases and 1 base respectively, with 10 bases between them. This chain's CDR3 is CASSELREGTDTQYF. The CDR3 nucleotides are TGTGCCAGCAGTGAATTGAGGGAGGGCACAGATACGCAGTATTTT. The full variable domain, with the rest looked up from reference TRBV2 and TRBJ2-3, is EPEVTQTPSHQVTQMGQEVILRCVPISNHLYFYWYRQILGQKVEFLVSFYNNEISEKSEIFDDQFSVERPDGSNFTLKIRSTKLEDSAMYFCASSELREGTDTQYFGPGTRLTVL.

CDR3 loop: CASSLGTWETQYF. CDR3 nucleotides: TGTGCCAGCAGCCTCGGGACTTGGGAGACCCAGTACTTC. The V gene is TRBV3-1 (or the pseudogene TRBV3-2), the J gene TRBJ2-5, with D perhaps matching TRBD2 (6 bases). This CDR3 is built from 13 residues. CDR1 and CDR2 (germline): LGHDT, YNNKEL (reference sequence). V lost 4 bases to trimming and J lost 5 bases, with 11 bases between them.

The genes are TRBV6-2 or TRBV6-3 and TRBJ1-2; possibly TRBD1 for D (5 bases). The germline V gene has CDR1 MNHEY and CDR2 SVGEGT. Trimming left V 3 bases short and J 3 bases short, with 11 bases between. The CDR3 has 14 amino acids. As DNA, the CDR3 is TGTGCCAGCAGTTATGCAGGGTTCTACTATGGCTACACCTTC. This translates into CASSYAGFYYGYTF.

There are a few counts of this clone. The rearrangement joins TRBV5-1 to TRBJ2-3, with D tentatively TRBD2 (6 bases). The CDR3 is made up of 13 amino acids. Germline V gene sequence: CDR1 SGHRS, CDR2 YFSETQ. The V and J ends lost 0 bases and 8 bases respectively, with 10 bases between them. The CDR3 DNA is TGCGCCAGCAGCTTGGCCGGACTATCTACGCAGTATTTT. Amino acids: CASSLAGLSTQYF.

V usage is TRBV6-1 and J usage is TRBJ1-5, with D possibly TRBD1 on 5 matching bases. With 10 bases removed from V and 3 bases from J, the gap between germline ends came to 13 bases. Germline CDR1 MNHNS, CDR2 SASEGT. The CDR3 contains 13 residues. The CDR3 DNA sequence: TGTGCCAAACCCGACAGACACAATCAGCCCCAGCATTTT. It specifies CAKPDRHNQPQHF.

This sequence joins TRBV3-1 (or the pseudogene TRBV3-2) and TRBJ2-1, with D perhaps matching TRBD2 (5 bases). Germline V gene lookup returns CDR1 LGHDT and CDR2 YNNKEL (reference sequence). Trimming stripped 0 bases from V and 10 bases from J, with 13 bases between. The CDR3 has 14 amino acids. The CDR3, as DNA: TGTGCCAGCAGCCAAGATGGAGGCGGGCCCGAGCAGTTCTTC. Translating gives CASSQDGGGPEQFF.

The chain employs TRBV4-3 and TRBJ1-2, with D unclear. Germline CDR1 LGHNA, CDR2 YSLEER. Between the trimmed V and J ends, which lost 2 bases and 4 bases, there was a span of 11 bases. There are 14 residues in the CDR3. CDR3 sequence (DNA): TGCGCCAGCAGCCAAATCGAGGCGGGCTATGGCTACACCTTC. Protein: CASSQIEAGYGYTF.

The table lists this clone with many counts. This chain connects TRBV9 to TRBJ2-5; D remains unclear. Germline V gene lookup returns CDR1 SGDLS and CDR2 YYNGEE. Trimming stripped 0 bases from V and 1 base from J, with 13 bases between. The CDR3 is made up of 16 amino acids. The CDR3 nucleotides read TGTGCCAGCAGCGTAGTGCAACTGAGTGGCCAAGAGACCCAGTACTTC. Encoded protein: CASSVVQLSGQETQYF.

The genes are TRBV6-2 or TRBV6-3 and TRBJ1-5; 8 nucleotides match TRBD1. From germline, CDR1 is MNHEY and CDR2 SVGEGT. J lost 2 bases, V lost 5 bases, and 5 bases had no gene match. The CDR3 length is 15 residues. The CDR3 region is CASSMTGDGNQPQHF. CDR3 DNA sequence: TGTGCCAGCAGTATGACAGGGGACGGCAATCAGCCCCAGCATTTT.

The gene calls are TRBV2 and TRBJ2-2; D call uncertain. Germline CDR1 SNHLY, CDR2 FYNNEI. Deletions cut 0 bases from V and 0 bases from J, with 8 bases between. This CDR3 spans 16 amino acids. CDR3 in DNA: TGTGCCAGCAGTGAAGCTGGGCCAGCGAACACCGGGGAGCTGTTTTTT. This translates into CASSEAGPANTGELFF.

V is TRBV7-2 and J is TRBJ2-7; TRBD1 matches 7 bases. There are 15 residues in the CDR3. Germline values: CDR1 SGHTA, CDR2 FQGNSA. V trimming: 5 bases; J trimming: 2 bases; junction bases outside the gene matches: 9. Here the CDR3 reads CASSPWDSSAYEQYF. Here the CDR3 DNA reads TGTGCCAGCAGCCCTTGGGACAGTAGCGCCTACGAGCAGTACTTC. The full variable domain, in which reference TRBV7-2 and TRBJ2-7 provide the parts outside the CDR3, is GAGVSQSPSNKVTEKGKDVELRCDPISGHTALYWYRQSLGQGLEFLIYFQGNSAPDKSGLPSDRFSAERTGGSVSTLTIQRTQQEDSAVYLCASSPWDSSAYEQYFGPGTRLTVT.

The rearrangement joins TRBV7-2 to TRBJ1-1; 7 positions agree with TRBD1. Trimming removed 5 bases from V and 2 bases from J; junction bases left unmatched: 5. The CDR3 has 14 amino acids. Per the germline V gene, CDR1 is SGHTA and CDR2 is FQGNSA. The CDR3: CASSPRQGNTEAFF. The CDR3 DNA follows: TGTGCCAGCAGCCCTCGACAGGGAAACACTGAAGCTTTCTTT. The whole variable domain, remainder taken from reference TRBV7-2 and TRBJ1-1, is GAGVSQSPSNKVTEKGKDVELRCDPISGHTALYWYRQSLGQGLEFLIYFQGNSAPDKSGLPSDRFSAERTGGSVSTLTIQRTQQEDSAVYLCASSPRQGNTEAFFGQGTRLTVV.

This CDR3 reads CASSSLASTDTQYF. For the CDR3, the DNA is TGTGCCAGCAGCTCCCTAGCTAGCACAGATACGCAGTATTTT. This chain connects TRBV11-2 to TRBJ2-3, with D possibly matching TRBD2 (5 bases). The CDR3 is 14 amino acids. CDR1 and CDR2 (germline): SGHAT, FQNNGV. Trimming shortened V by 4 bases and J by 0 bases, and 8 bases separated the two germline ends.

The chain uses TRBV27 and TRBJ1-5; tentative D call: TRBD1 (5 bases). Germline values: CDR1 MNHEY, CDR2 SMNVEV (reference sequence). The ends were cut back, 6 bases at V and 0 bases at J, with 12 bases in the middle. The CDR3 totals 15 residues. Here the CDR3 DNA reads TGTGCCAGCAGGCTAGACAGCTATAGCAATCAGCCCCAGCATTTT. As protein: CASRLDSYSNQPQHF.

The chain employs TRBV7-2 and TRBJ2-3; D perhaps matches TRBD2 (6 bases). Germline CDR1 SGHTA, CDR2 FQGNSA. V was clipped by 1 base and J by 8 bases, with 13 bases between them. CDR3 length: 14 residues. For the CDR3, the DNA is TGTGCCAGCAGCTTAGAGGTGGGGCGGGGTACGCAGTATTTT. It specifies CASSLEVGRGTQYF.

The J gene is TRBJ1-1, the V gene TRBV12-3 or TRBV12-4, with TRBD1 matching over 7 bases. The CDR3 spans 13 residues. V dropped 6 bases and J dropped 7; count of bases not matched to a gene: 8. CDR3 nucleotides: TGTGCCAGCAGCTACGGGACAGCCCGTGAAGCTTTCTTT. This codes for CASSYGTAREAFF.

The chain couples TRBV15 to TRBJ1-5; perhaps TRBD1 as D (6 bases). Germline loops: CDR1 LNHNV, CDR2 YYDKDF (reference sequence). The CDR3 extends over 15 amino acids. V was clipped by 0 bases and J by 2 bases, with 8 bases between them. CDR3 residues: CATSREGAGNQPQHF. In DNA, the CDR3 is TGTGCCACCAGCAGAGAGGGGGCCGGCAATCAGCCCCAGCATTTT.

The chain is built from TRBV11-2 and TRBJ1-2; no firm D call. Germline V gene lookup returns CDR1 SGHAT and CDR2 FQNNGV. There are 13 residues in the CDR3. The V end lost 0 bases, the J end lost 4 bases, and 6 bases lay between the germline ends. This chain's CDR3 is CASSLDVAYGYTF. CDR3 nucleotides: TGTGCCAGCAGCTTAGACGTAGCCTATGGCTACACCTTC. The whole variable domain, filled in from reference TRBV11-2 and TRBJ1-2, reads EAGVAQSPRYKIIEKRQSVAFWCNPISGHATLYWYQQILGQGPKLLIQFQNNGVVDDSQLPKDRFSAERLKGVDSTLKIQPAKLEDSAVYLCASSLDVAYGYTFGSGTRLTVV.